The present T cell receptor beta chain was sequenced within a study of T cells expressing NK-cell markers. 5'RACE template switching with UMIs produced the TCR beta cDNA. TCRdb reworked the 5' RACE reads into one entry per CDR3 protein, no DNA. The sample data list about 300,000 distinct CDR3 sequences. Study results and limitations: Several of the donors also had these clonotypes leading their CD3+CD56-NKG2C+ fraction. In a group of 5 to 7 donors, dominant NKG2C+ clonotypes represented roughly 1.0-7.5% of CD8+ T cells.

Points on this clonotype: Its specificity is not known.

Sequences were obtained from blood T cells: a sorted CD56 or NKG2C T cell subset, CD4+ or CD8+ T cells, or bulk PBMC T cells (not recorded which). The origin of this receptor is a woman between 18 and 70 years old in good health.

The CDR3 reads CASRTGGSGYTF. This chain uses TRBV12-3 or TRBV12-4 with TRBJ1-2; the D call of TRBD1 rests on TCRdb alone, since no DNA is present to check it. The CDR3 is 12 residues long.